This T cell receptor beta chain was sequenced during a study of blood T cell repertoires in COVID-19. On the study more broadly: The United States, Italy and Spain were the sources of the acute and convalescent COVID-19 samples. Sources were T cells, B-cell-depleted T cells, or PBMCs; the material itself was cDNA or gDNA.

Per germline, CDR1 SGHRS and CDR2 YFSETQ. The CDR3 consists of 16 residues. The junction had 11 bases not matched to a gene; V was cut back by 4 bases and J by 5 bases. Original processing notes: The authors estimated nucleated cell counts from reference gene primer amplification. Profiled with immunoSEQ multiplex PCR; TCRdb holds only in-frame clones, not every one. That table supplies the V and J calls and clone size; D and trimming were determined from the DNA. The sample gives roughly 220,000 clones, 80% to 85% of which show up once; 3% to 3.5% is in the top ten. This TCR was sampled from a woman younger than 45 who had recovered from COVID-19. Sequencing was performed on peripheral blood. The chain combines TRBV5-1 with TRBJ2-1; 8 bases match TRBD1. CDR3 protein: CASSPSPRGPNNEQFF. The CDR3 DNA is TGCGCCAGCAGCCCCTCCCCCAGGGGGCCCAACAATGAGCAGTTCTTC.